A selection of T cell receptor beta chains follows, all from one sample in a study of cytomegalovirus exposure and HLA in healthy donors. Clones were read by immunoSEQ multiplex PCR, and TCRdb kept only the in-frame ones, dropping some. The table has 100,000 to 130,000 clones, about 85% seen once. The material sequenced was PBMCs. The source is a man under 40 in good health and CMV-seronegative. Both conserved end residues are part of each CDR3. D genes are given only for firm matches. Some rows have no size entry. The others give once, few or many, or a class for an expanded clone.

cdr3_aa cdr3_nt j_call d_call clone_size v_call
CASSTHGPSEQFF TGTGCCAGTAGTACCCATGGGCCTAGCGAGCAGTTCTTC TRBJ2-1 NA NA TRBV19
CASSHDIVNRLRGGRGEQFF TGCGCCAGCAGCCACGACATTGTTAATCGATTGCGGGGGGGCCGGGGAGAGCAGTTCTTC TRBJ2-1 TRBD2 NA TRBV4-1
CASRGRPLGGELFF TGCGCCAGCAGGGGCAGACCCCTTGGGGGGGAGCTGTTTTTT TRBJ2-2 NA NA TRBV7-6
CASSQELAADYNEQFF TGTGCCAGCAGCCAAGAACTAGCGGCGGACTACAATGAGCAGTTCTTC TRBJ2-1 TRBD2 once TRBV4-2
CAWSPGDIRNQPQHF TGTGCCTGGAGTCCTGGGGACATCCGCAATCAGCCCCAGCATTTT TRBJ1-5 NA NA TRBV30
CASSLSQGLTTDTQYF TGTGCCAGCAGCTTATCGCAGGGCCTTACCACAGATACGCAGTATTTT TRBJ2-3 NA NA TRBV7-9
CASRRDRGTEKLFF TGCGCCAGCAGGAGGGACAGGGGAACGGAAAAACTGTTTTTT TRBJ1-4 TRBD1 NA TRBV5-1
CASMRERWNTEAFF TGTGCCAGCATGAGGGAACGATGGAACACTGAAGCTTTCTTT TRBJ1-1 NA NA TRBV6-5
CASRTQGRGNTIYF TGTGCCAGCAGAACACAGGGGAGGGGAAACACCATATATTTT TRBJ1-3 TRBD1 NA TRBV28
CASSEVAGALYEQYF TGTGCCAGCAGTGAAGTGGCGGGAGCCCTCTACGAGCAGTACTTC TRBJ2-7 TRBD2 NA TRBV6-1
CSVAAENTGELFF TGCAGCGTTGCGGCGGAGAACACCGGGGAGCTGTTTTTT TRBJ2-2 NA NA TRBV29-1
CSASQGPDTEAFF TGCAGCGCTTCTCAGGGGCCCGACACTGAAGCTTTCTTT TRBJ1-1 NA NA TRBV29-1
CSAARSETQYF TGCAGTGCTGCTAGGTCGGAGACCCAGTACTTC TRBJ2-5 NA NA TRBV20-1
CASSVAGAYGYTF TGTGCCAGCAGCGTAGCAGGGGCCTATGGCTACACCTTC TRBJ1-2 NA NA TRBV9
CAWSEGANGELFF TGTGCCTGGAGTGAGGGGGCGAACGGGGAGCTGTTTTTT TRBJ2-2 TRBD1 NA TRBV30